This T cell receptor beta chain was sequenced for a study of blood T cell repertoires in COVID-19. Overall study context: Acute and convalescent COVID-19 specimens originated in the United States, Italy and Spain.

In the original processing: Scientists estimated how many nucleated cells there were by amplifying reference gene primers. The data were produced by immunoSEQ multiplex PCR, yet TCRdb's version contains in-frame clones alone and is incomplete. V and J calls and clone size are given by that table; D and trimming were obtained from the DNA. The data hold about 120,000 clones, with roughly 88% observed a single time. The CDR3 runs to 14 residues. CDR1 SNHLY and CDR2 FYNNEI come from the germline V gene. The germline V and J ends were trimmed by 4 bases and 11 bases, with 19 bases remaining between them.

The J gene is TRBJ2-3, the V gene TRBV2; possibly TRBD1 for D (5 bases). Sequencing used peripheral blood. The TCR sequence derives from a man between 45 and 60 years old with acute or convalescent COVID-19. The CDR3 protein is CASSGSLWTKEQYF. The CDR3 DNA follows: TGTGCCAGCAGTGGATCATTGTGGACAAAGGAGCAGTATTTT.